This is a list of T cell receptor beta chains from one sample in a study of a mutant IDH1 vaccine in newly diagnosed glioma. For these TCRs, the target antigens are not known. Measured with immunoSEQ multiplex PCR; TCRdb has only the in-frame clones, and not every one. Here the sample spans about 64,000 clones, around 84% being singletons. This sample comprised PBMCs, obtained from a glioma patient whose treatment included an IDH1 peptide vaccine. These receptors all stem from a young man with glioma. The CDR3 runs from the conserved cysteine through the conserved F or W. A D gene is named only where the DNA matches it firmly. Expanded clones get a size class; other rows say once, few or many, or leave the size out.

d_call,cdr3_length,v_call,j_call,clone_size,cdr3_aa,cdr3_nt
TRBD1,14,TRBV15,TRBJ2-1,NA,CATASRDRGNEQFF,TGTGCCACCGCCTCCCGGGACAGGGGTAATGAGCAGTTCTTC
TRBD1,15,TRBV27,TRBJ2-7,NA,CASSPRQGMSYEQYF,TGTGCCAGCAGTCCTCGACAGGGGATGTCCTACGAGCAGTACTTC
NA,11,TRBV11-2,TRBJ2-3,NA,CASTIAGTQYF,TGTGCCAGCACCATCGCTGGTACGCAGTATTTT
NA,14,TRBV5-1,TRBJ2-7,NA,CASSLATGVGEQYF,TGCGCCAGCAGCTTGGCCACGGGAGTGGGCGAGCAGTACTTC
TRBD1,15,TRBV18,TRBJ1-2,NA,CASSPPGTGNYGYTF,TGTGCCAGCTCACCTCCCGGGACAGGGAACTATGGCTACACCTTC
NA,15,TRBV4-1,TRBJ2-7,once,CASSPARGISYEQYF,TGCGCCAGCAGCCCAGCGCGGGGAATCTCCTACGAGCAGTACTTC
TRBD1,15,TRBV30,TRBJ2-3,NA,CAWSAGTGSTDTQYF,TGTGCCTGGAGTGCCGGGACAGGGAGCACAGATACGCAGTATTTT
NA,14,TRBV18,TRBJ1-4,NA,CASSPRPGYEKLFF,TGTGCCAGCTCACCCAGGCCCGGATATGAAAAACTGTTTTTT
NA,12,TRBV5-4,TRBJ2-5,few,CATWAQGETQYF,TGTGCCACCTGGGCCCAGGGGGAGACCCAGTACTTC
NA,17,TRBV7-9,TRBJ1-5,NA,CASSPSVRVGSNQPQHF,TGTGCCAGCAGCCCAAGCGTGAGGGTTGGAAGCAATCAGCCCCAGCATTTT
NA,12,TRBV7-9,TRBJ2-7,NA,CASSLVRKEQYF,TGTGCCAGCAGCTTAGTCAGAAAAGAGCAGTACTTC
NA,17,TRBV5-1,TRBJ1-1,NA,CASSFPSLTSGVTEAFF,TGCGCCAGCAGCTTTCCGAGCCTCACGAGTGGCGTGACTGAAGCTTTCTTT
TRBD2,16,TRBV9,TRBJ2-7,NA,CASSVGPSGGSYEQYF,TGTGCCAGCAGCGTAGGTCCTAGCGGGGGGTCCTACGAGCAGTACTTC
NA,12,TRBV14,TRBJ2-5,NA,CASSLTRETQYF,TGTGCCAGCAGCCTAACCAGGGAGACCCAGTACTTC
TRBD1,12,TRBV10-2,TRBJ2-1,NA,CASGTGYNEQFF,TGCGCCAGCGGGACAGGATACAATGAGCAGTTCTTC
TRBD2,18,TRBV5-6,TRBJ2-3,NA,CASSLARLAGGSRDTQYF,TGTGCCAGCAGCTTGGCCAGGTTAGCGGGGGGGTCGCGGGATACGCAGTATTTT
NA,15,TRBV7-2,TRBJ2-3,NA,CASSWERASTDTQYF,TGTGCCAGCAGCTGGGAGCGGGCCAGCACAGATACGCAGTATTTT
NA,15,TRBV27,TRBJ1-5,NA,CASSFRGEGNQPQHF,TGTGCCAGCAGTTTCCGGGGCGAGGGCAATCAGCCCCAGCATTTT
NA,15,TRBV7-2,TRBJ2-3,NA,CASARSAGSTDTQYF,TGTGCCAGCGCCCGCTCTGCCGGAAGCACAGATACGCAGTATTTT
NA,15,TRBV19,TRBJ1-1,NA,CASSPRTTLNTEAFF,TGTGCCAGTAGCCCTAGGACCACACTGAACACTGAAGCTTTCTTT
NA,14,TRBV7-9,TRBJ1-1,NA,CASSSGRSNTEAFF,TGTGCCAGCAGCTCCGGACGCAGTAACACTGAAGCTTTCTTT
NA,13,TRBV7-7,TRBJ1-1,NA,CASSRAVNTEAFF,TGTGCCAGCAGCAGGGCTGTGAACACTGAAGCTTTCTTT
NA,13,TRBV7-9,TRBJ2-2,NA,CASSLGGTGELFF,TGTGCCAGCAGCTTAGGAGGGACCGGGGAGCTGTTTTTT
NA,16,TRBV19,TRBJ1-5,NA,CASSIEPGLGNQPQHF,TGTGCCAGTAGTATAGAGCCGGGGTTAGGAAATCAGCCCCAGCATTTT
NA,16,TRBV5-1,TRBJ2-3,NA,CASSLVTGTGTDTQYF,TGCGCCAGCAGCTTGGTAACCGGTACTGGCACAGATACGCAGTATTTT
NA,11,TRBV28,TRBJ2-7,NA,CASSLRTEQYF,TGTGCCAGCAGTTTACGGACAGAGCAGTACTTC
NA,14,TRBV5-6,TRBJ1-5,NA,CASSLGNSNQPQHF,TGTGCCAGCAGCTTAGGCAATAGCAATCAGCCCCAGCATTTT
TRBD1,16,TRBV7-9,TRBJ1-5,NA,CASSADHTGGGQPQHF,TGTGCCAGCAGCGCAGACCACACAGGGGGCGGTCAGCCCCAGCATTTT
TRBD2,15,TRBV27,TRBJ2-7,NA,CASSISSGASYEQYF,TGTGCCAGCAGTATATCAAGCGGGGCTTCCTACGAGCAGTACTTC
NA,13,TRBV10-3,TRBJ1-2,NA,CAISDGTPNGYTF,TGTGCCATCAGTGACGGGACCCCGAATGGCTACACCTTC
TRBD2,15,TRBV30,TRBJ2-5,NA,CAWNRGTSGEETQYF,TGTGCCTGGAACCGTGGGACTAGCGGGGAAGAGACCCAGTACTTC
TRBD1,15,TRBV2,TRBJ1-5,NA,CASSADRGWNQPQHF,TGTGCCAGCAGTGCGGACAGGGGATGGAATCAGCCCCAGCATTTT
NA,12,TRBV7-2,TRBJ2-5,NA,CASSSRGETQYF,TGTGCCAGCAGCTCCCGGGGAGAGACCCAGTACTTC
TRBD1,15,TRBV6-5,TRBJ1-6,NA,CASSDTDRGNSPLHF,TGTGCCAGCAGCGACACCGACAGGGGTAATTCACCCCTCCACTTT
NA,13,TRBV29-1,TRBJ2-7,NA,CSVADSSSYEQYF,TGCAGCGTTGCTGACAGTAGCTCCTACGAGCAGTACTTC
NA,15,TRBV18,TRBJ1-5,NA,CASSPPSQGNQPQHF,TGTGCCAGCTCACCACCATCTCAGGGCAATCAGCCCCAGCATTTT